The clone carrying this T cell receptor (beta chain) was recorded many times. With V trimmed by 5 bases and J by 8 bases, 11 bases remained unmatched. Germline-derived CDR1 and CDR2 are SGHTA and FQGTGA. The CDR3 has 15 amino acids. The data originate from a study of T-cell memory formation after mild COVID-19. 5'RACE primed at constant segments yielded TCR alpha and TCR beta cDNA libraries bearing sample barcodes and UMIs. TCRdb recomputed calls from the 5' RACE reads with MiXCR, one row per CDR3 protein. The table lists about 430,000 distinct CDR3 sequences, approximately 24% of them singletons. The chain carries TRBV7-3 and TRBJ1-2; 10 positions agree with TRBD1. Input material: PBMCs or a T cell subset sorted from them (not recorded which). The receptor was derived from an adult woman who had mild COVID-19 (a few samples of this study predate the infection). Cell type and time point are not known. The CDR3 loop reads CASSPPGQGIGGYTF. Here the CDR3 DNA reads TGTGCCAGCAGCCCGCCGGGACAGGGGATAGGAGGCTACACCTTC.